The 16 T cell receptor beta chains in this list originate from one sample, sequenced in a study of blood T cell repertoires in COVID-19. Generated by immunoSEQ multiplex PCR, the TCRdb table keeps only in-frame clones and is missing some. The sample consists of hundreds of thousands of clones, under 90% of them appearing once. Input material: PBMCs or T cells enriched from blood (not recorded which). The receptors come from a man aged 35 to 55 who had recovered from COVID-19.

V gene TRBV4-3 combines with J gene TRBJ2-7; TRBD2 might be the D (5 bases). This CDR3 contains 13 residues. The germline gives CDR1 LGHNA, CDR2 YSLEER. The V end lost 11 bases, the J end lost 2 bases, and 16 bases lay between the germline ends. The CDR3: CAPARERTYEQYF. The CDR3 DNA is TGCGCCCCCGCAAGGGAGAGGACCTACGAGCAGTACTTC.

The chain couples TRBV7-2 to TRBJ2-3; 11 nucleotides agree with TRBD2. Germline V gene lookup returns CDR1 SGHTA and CDR2 FQGNSA. The CDR3 has 15 amino acids. V lost 5 bases and J lost 3; bases outside the gene matches: 4. The CDR3, as DNA: TGTGCCAGCAGCCGCACTAGCGGGGGAACAGATACGCAGTATTTT. It yields the protein CASSRTSGGTDTQYF. Full variable domain (outside the CDR3, taken from reference TRBV7-2 and TRBJ2-3): GAGVSQSPSNKVTEKGKDVELRCDPISGHTALYWYRQSLGQGLEFLIYFQGNSAPDKSGLPSDRFSAERTGGSVSTLTIQRTQQEDSAVYLCASSRTSGGTDTQYFGPGTRLTVL.

This chain connects TRBV28 to TRBJ1-1; D not resolved. The CDR3 has 12 residues. CDR1 and CDR2 from the germline V gene are MDHEN and SYDVKM. Trimming stripped 4 bases from V and 4 bases from J, with 7 bases between. CDR3 sequence (DNA): TGTGCCAGCAGTTCCCTCCCCACTGAAGCTTTCTTT. It yields the protein CASSSLPTEAFF.

Points on this clone: One junction end does not reproduce the germline sequence, and a read error may be involved. Other DNA sequences of this sample code for an identical CDR3. The J gene is TRBJ2-3, the V gene TRBV6-4, with 7 positions matching TRBD2. This CDR3 is 15 amino acids long. Per the germline V gene, CDR1 is MRHNA and CDR2 is SNTAGT. CDR3 in DNA: TGTGCTAGCAGTGAATTAGCGGGCAGCACAGATACGCAGTATTTT. Translating gives CASSELAGSTDTQYF.

V usage is TRBV30 and J usage is TRBJ2-5; 7 nucleotides line up with TRBD1. Germline trimming cut 2 bases from V and 5 bases from J; bases unmatched to any gene: 5. Looked up from germline, CDR1 is GTSNPN and CDR2 is SVGIG (reference sequence). CDR3 length equals 13 residues. The CDR3 DNA sequence: TGTGCCTGGAGTTCAGACAGGGCGGAGACCCAGTACTTC. Translated: CAWSSDRAETQYF.

The genes are TRBV25-1 and TRBJ1-6; D remains ambiguous. The length of the CDR3 is 14 residues. The V gene's germline CDR1 is MGHDK and CDR2 SYGVNS. Deletions cut 6 bases from V and 4 bases from J, with 10 bases between. CDR3 region: CASSSTTYNSPLHF. The DNA for the CDR3 is TGTGCCAGCAGCTCGACTACGTATAATTCACCCCTCCACTTT.

This chain links TRBV30 with TRBJ2-5; D is unclear. Trimming left V 1 base short and J 0 bases short, with 12 bases between. In germline, CDR1 is GTSNPN, CDR2 SVGIG (reference sequence). The CDR3 runs to 15 residues. This CDR3 reads CAWSDLLRYQETQYF. The CDR3, as DNA: TGTGCCTGGAGTGACCTCCTCCGGTACCAAGAGACCCAGTACTTC. The full variable domain, its missing parts supplied by reference TRBV30 and TRBJ2-5, is SQTIHQWPATLVQPVGSPLSLECTVEGTSNPNLYWYRQAAGRGLQLLFYSVGIGQISSEVPQNLSASRPQDRQFILSSKKLLLSDSGFYLCAWSDLLRYQETQYFGPGTRLLVL.

The chain combines TRBV5-1 with TRBJ2-3; D unresolved. This CDR3 comprises 11 residues. Germline CDR1 is SGHRS and CDR2 is YFSETQ. V was trimmed by 1 base and J by 5 bases, leaving 2 bases between them. The CDR3 sequence: CASSLRDTQYF. The CDR3 coding sequence is TGCGCCAGCAGCTTGCGAGATACGCAGTATTTT.

This chain links TRBV30 with TRBJ2-5; no clear D. This CDR3 is 11 amino acids long. CDR1 is GTSNPN, CDR2 SVGIG, per germline (reference sequence). V was shortened by 3 bases and J by 5 bases, with 7 bases between the two germline ends. The CDR3 loop reads CAWSLDETQYF. The CDR3 nucleotides are TGTGCCTGGAGCCTAGATGAGACCCAGTACTTC.

J is TRBJ1-2 and V is TRBV27; 7 bases are shared with TRBD1. Per the germline V gene, CDR1 is MNHEY and CDR2 is SMNVEV (reference sequence). The CDR3 is made up of 14 amino acids. J was trimmed by 9 bases and V by 6 bases; bases with no gene match: 13. CDR3 sequence: CASRDRHPSWSYTF. In DNA, the CDR3 is TGTGCCAGCAGGGACAGGCACCCCTCGTGGAGCTACACCTTC.

This clone has a single count. The rearrangement uses TRBV12-3 or TRBV12-4 and TRBJ2-7, with D possibly TRBD2 on 6 matching bases. The CDR3 spans 13 residues. The germline V and J ends were trimmed by 8 bases and 2 bases, with 13 bases remaining between them. The CDR3 DNA sequence: TGTGCCAGCGCACAGGAGGGACCCTACGAGCAGTACTTC. Translating gives CASAQEGPYEQYF.

This chain links TRBV29-1 with TRBJ1-2; D gene ambiguous. V lost 4 bases and J lost 3, with 15 bases in between. Germline loops: CDR1 SQVTM, CDR2 ANQGSEA. The CDR3 contains 14 residues. The CDR3 is CSVVTRGSDYGYTF. In DNA, the CDR3 is TGCAGCGTTGTCACCCGGGGTTCGGACTATGGCTACACCTTC. Full variable domain (rest looked up from reference TRBV29-1 and TRBJ1-2): SAVISQKPSRDICQRGTSLTIQCQVDSQVTMMFWYRQQPGQSLTLIATANQGSEATYESGFVIDKFPISRPNLTFSTLTVSNMSPEDSSIYLCSVVTRGSDYGYTFGSGTRLTVV.

The chain joins TRBV12-1 to TRBJ2-1; TRBD2 was called by the table and not checked on the DNA. TRBV12-1 is a recognized pseudogene. There are 19 residues in the CDR3. The CDR3 DNA is TGTGCCAGCAGCTTTGCGCCCGGGGGTAGCGGATCCTCCTACAATGAGCAGTTCTTC. It specifies CASSFAPGGSGSSYNEQFF.

This clone was detected a few times. The chain combines TRBV3-1 (or the pseudogene TRBV3-2) with TRBJ1-3; D call uncertain. Trimming cost V 5 bases and J 0 bases, with 14 bases left between them. Germline loops: CDR1 LGHDT, CDR2 YNNKEL (reference sequence). The CDR3 extends over 16 amino acids. As DNA, the CDR3 is TGTGCCAGCAGCGCTACCACCACTTACTCTGGAAACACCATATATTTT. It codes for CASSATTTYSGNTIYF.

Only a few counts were recorded for this clone. CDR3 region: CASSLAGGYSNQPQHF. CDR3 coding DNA: TGTGCCAGCAGCTTAGCAGGGGGTTATAGCAATCAGCCCCAGCATTTT. The J gene is TRBJ1-5, the V gene TRBV7-8, with D possibly being TRBD1 (6 bases). Trimming took off 0 bases at V and 0 bases at J, with 9 bases between the two ends. Germline CDR1 and CDR2: SGHVS and FQNEAQ. The CDR3 has 16 residues.

J is TRBJ1-1 and V is TRBV9, with 7 bases matching TRBD1. Per the germline V gene, CDR1 is SGDLS and CDR2 is YYNGEE. The CDR3 runs to 14 residues. Germline trimming cut 1 base from V and 1 base from J; bases unmatched to any gene: 1. CDR3 nucleotides: TGTGCCAGCAGCGTACGGGACAGGAACACTGAAGCTTTCTTT. Its protein product is CASSVRDRNTEAFF.